A single sample is the source of the 24 T cell receptor beta chains below, sequenced in a study of CD8+CD57+ T cells in acquired aplastic anemia. Genomic DNA templated the TCR beta VDJ and CDR3 profiling. TCRdb processed the reads anew with MiXCR; each CDR3 protein has one entry. The data show 150,000 to 200,000 distinct CDR3 sequences, 64% seen once. Material: sorted CD4+, CD8+, or CD8+CD57+ T cells (not recorded which) from PBMCs. The receptors originated from a human donor with severe aplastic anemia or a healthy control (not recorded which).

There are many counts of this clonotype. The rearrangement joins TRBV14 to TRBJ2-7; TRBD1 might be the D (6 bases). V was pared by 5 bases and J by 4 bases, with 18 bases between. CDR1 and CDR2 (germline): SGHDN, FVKESK. This CDR3 is built from 15 residues. The CDR3: CASSRQDNLLYEQYF. In DNA, the CDR3 is TGTGCCAGCAGCAGACAGGATAACCTCTTATACGAGCAGTACTTC. The whole variable domain, remainder taken from reference TRBV14 and TRBJ2-7, is EAGVTQFPSHSVIEKGQTVTLRCDPISGHDNLYWYRRVMGKEIKFLLHFVKESKQDESGMPNNRFLAERTGGTYSTLKVQPAELEDSGVYFCASSRQDNLLYEQYFGPGTRLTVT.

CDR3 coding DNA: TGTGCCAGCAGCTTAGCGAGACCGGGACAGGGCTACGAGCAGTACTTC. Protein: CASSLARPGQGYEQYF. This chain uses TRBV7-9 with TRBJ2-7; 9 nucleotides line up with TRBD1. CDR3 length: 16 amino acids. V was pared by 0 bases and J by 3 bases, with 6 bases of the junction left unmatched. Germline loops: CDR1 SEHNR, CDR2 FQNEAQ (reference sequence).

This clonotype occurred many times. V is TRBV5-8 and J is TRBJ1-6; 7 positions match TRBD1. The CDR3 is 14 residues long. Germline values: CDR1 SGHTS, CDR2 YDEGEE. J lost 6 bases, V lost 0 bases, and 0 bases had no gene match. The CDR3 loop reads CASSLGQGNSPLHF. The CDR3 DNA reads as TGTGCCAGCAGCTTGGGACAGGGTAATTCACCCCTCCACTTT.

This clonotype was recorded many times. The chain has TRBV7-9 and TRBJ2-1; D is ambiguous. CDR1 is SEHNR, CDR2 FQNEAQ, per germline (reference sequence). The CDR3 extends over 12 amino acids. V was shortened by 3 bases and J by 9 bases, with 9 bases between the two germline ends. The CDR3 DNA is TGTGCCAGCAGCTTCGGTGAGACTGAGCAGTTCTTC. This gives the protein CASSFGETEQFF.

A single count supports this clonotype. The chain employs TRBV20-1 and TRBJ2-5; 11 positions agree with TRBD2. Germline values: CDR1 DFQATT, CDR2 SNEGSKA (reference sequence). Unmatched junction bases numbered 6, after V lost 1 base and J lost 2 bases. This CDR3 contains 16 residues. In nucleotides, the CDR3 is TGCAGTGCTAGAGGCCGACTAGCGGGGAGGCAAGAGACCCAGTACTTC. It codes for CSARGRLAGRQETQYF.

The CDR3: CSVDQGLNTGELFF. The DNA for the CDR3 is TGCAGCGTTGACCAGGGGCTGAACACCGGGGAGCTGTTTTTT. The chain carries TRBV29-1 and TRBJ2-2; possible D gene TRBD1, 6 bases. V lost 3 bases and J lost 1, with 9 bases in between. Per the germline V gene, CDR1 is SQVTM and CDR2 is ANQGSEA. CDR3 length: 14 amino acids.

CDR3 in DNA: TGTGCCAGCAGCTCCCCGGGGGAGACCCAGTACTTC. The encoded protein is CASSSPGETQYF. This rearrangement joins TRBV7-3 to TRBJ2-5, with D maybe TRBD2 (5 bases). The V gene lost 4 bases and the J gene lost 5 bases, with 8 bases spanning the gap. CDR3 length: 12 residues. Germline CDR1 is SGHTA and CDR2 is FQGTGA.

This clonotype was seen just once. CDR3 coding DNA: TGTGCCAGCAGCCCTACCCGGACAGGACTTCTCGGGGGGCTCTATGGCTACACCTTC. It translates to CASSPTRTGLLGGLYGYTF. This sequence joins TRBV9 and TRBJ1-2, with TRBD1 matching over 7 bases. The CDR3 has 19 amino acids. V shed 4 bases, J shed 4 bases, and the junction held 22 bases outside the gene matches. Germline assignment: CDR1 SGDLS and CDR2 YYNGEE.

The table lists this clonotype with a count of one. One end of the junction fails to match germline, which may point to a read error. V usage is TRBV10-3 and J usage is TRBJ1-5; D perhaps matches TRBD1 (6 bases). The CDR3 has 15 residues. Looked up from germline, CDR1 is ENHRY and CDR2 is SYGVKD. The CDR3, as DNA: TGTGCCAGCAGTCCGACACAGGGTCTAAATCAGCCCCAGCATTTT. It specifies CASSPTQGLNQPQHF.

This chain joins TRBV10-3 and TRBJ1-1, with a possible D match to TRBD1 (6 bases). V was clipped by 6 bases and J by 0 bases, with 14 bases between them. Germline V CDR1 and CDR2: ENHRY, SYGVKD. The CDR3 runs to 15 residues. The CDR3 DNA sequence: TGTGCCATCAGAGGATTACAGGGAATGAACACTGAAGCTTTCTTT. Protein sequence: CAIRGLQGMNTEAFF.

Comment on this clonotype: One end of the junction fails to match germline, which may point to a read error. V gene TRBV19 combines with J gene TRBJ2-7; either TRBD1 or TRBD2 may fit D (6 bases each). Germline-derived CDR1 and CDR2 are LNHDA and SQIVND (reference sequence). CDR3 size: 15 residues. Here the CDR3 DNA reads TGTGCCACTAGTACCGGGGGCGCTTTAACCTACGAGCAGTACTTC. Translation: CATSTGGALTYEQYF.

The V and J genes are TRBV20-1 and TRBJ1-2; weak D call: TRBD1 (6 bases). With 2 bases removed from V and 4 bases from J, the gap between germline ends came to 11 bases. There are 13 residues in the CDR3. The V gene's germline CDR1 is DFQATT and CDR2 SNEGSKA (reference sequence). The CDR3 bases are TGCAGTGCTAGAAAGGGACACGGCTATGGCTACACCTTC. Encoded protein: CSARKGHGYGYTF.

The rearrangement links TRBV12-3 or TRBV12-4 to TRBJ2-7; 11 nucleotides agree with TRBD2. There are 16 residues in the CDR3. Trimming at V came to 5 bases and at J to 5 bases, leaving 11 bases not matched to a gene. The CDR3 nucleotides read TGTGCCAGCAGTCGGCGCGACGGACTAGCGGGTCACGAGCAGTACTTC. Protein sequence: CASSRRDGLAGHEQYF.

The chain joins TRBV5-1 to TRBJ1-2; 7 bases fit TRBD1. The trim removed 4 bases at V and 0 bases at J, leaving 6 bases unmatched. The germline CDR1 and CDR2 sequences are SGHRS and YFSETQ. This CDR3 is 15 amino acids long. The CDR3 here is CASSNTGTANYGYTF. The DNA for the CDR3 is TGCGCCAGCAGCAATACAGGGACAGCTAACTATGGCTACACCTTC.

This clonotype was detected ten times or more. The CDR3 sequence is CASSTTSRVDEQFF. The CDR3 DNA follows: TGTGCCAGCAGCACCACTAGCCGGGTGGATGAGCAGTTCTTC. The rearrangement links TRBV13 to TRBJ2-1; D might be TRBD2 (6 bases). This CDR3 spans 14 amino acids. Germline CDR1 is PRHDT and CDR2 is FYEKMQ (reference sequence). V lost 5 bases and J lost 8, with 16 bases in between.

The chain joins TRBV10-3 to TRBJ2-3; 9 nucleotides align to TRBD2. From germline, CDR1 is ENHRY and CDR2 SYGVKD. V was pared by 10 bases and J by 6 bases, with 8 bases of the junction left unmatched. CDR3 length equals 13 residues. CDR3 nucleotides: TGTGCCAACAAGGTGCGGGAGGGCGATACGCAGTATTTT. Amino acid sequence: CANKVREGDTQYF.

This chain uses TRBV7-8 with TRBJ2-5; D unclear. V was clipped by 11 bases and J by 7 bases, with 17 bases between them. CDR3 length: 12 residues. Germline-derived CDR1 and CDR2 are SGHVS and FQNEAQ. This chain's CDR3 is CAWSLTPGTQYF. Here the CDR3 DNA reads TGTGCCTGGAGTCTGACCCCGGGGACCCAGTACTTC.

This chain uses TRBV20-1 with TRBJ1-2, with D uncertain. This CDR3 has 13 residues. Per the germline V gene, CDR1 is DFQATT and CDR2 is SNEGSKA (reference sequence). V was clipped by 2 bases and J by 4 bases, with 11 bases between them. Written as DNA, the CDR3 is TGCAGTGCTAGAACTCAGGCGCTCTATGGCTACACCTTC. The encoded protein is CSARTQALYGYTF.

The chain recombines TRBV20-1 with TRBJ2-7; D remains unclear. Trimming stripped 6 bases from V and 2 bases from J, with 8 bases between. The germline V gene has CDR1 DFQATT and CDR2 SNEGSKA (reference sequence). The CDR3 loop spans 11 amino acids. The CDR3 region has the DNA TGCAGTGCCCCGGACCCCTACGAGCAGTACTTC. This encodes CSAPDPYEQYF.

The J gene is TRBJ1-2, the V gene TRBV12-3 or TRBV12-4; the D is unclear. Between the trimmed V and J ends, which lost 5 bases and 8 bases, there was a span of 9 bases. This CDR3 spans 11 amino acids. CDR3 amino acids: CASSIVLGYTF. The CDR3 nucleotides are TGTGCCAGCAGTATTGTCCTCGGCTACACCTTC.

This clonotype showed up just a few times. The chain couples TRBV20-1 to TRBJ1-1; D not resolved. Looked up from germline, CDR1 is DFQATT and CDR2 is SNEGSKA (reference sequence). The CDR3 consists of 10 residues. V was pared by 6 bases and J by 7 bases, with 9 bases between. This chain's CDR3 is CSARTYEAFF. CDR3 nucleotide sequence: TGCAGTGCGAGGACCTATGAAGCTTTCTTT.

The V gene is TRBV7-2, the J gene TRBJ2-7, with a tentative D call TRBD1 (5 bases). This CDR3 is 17 amino acids long. V lost 3 bases and J lost 7, with 25 bases in between. The germline CDR1 and CDR2 sequences are SGHTA and FQGNSA. The CDR3 DNA sequence: TGTGCCAGCAGCTTCGTCCACAGGTTGCTTGGAATTAAGGAGCAGTACTTC. Translated, it gives CASSFVHRLLGIKEQYF.

This clonotype was seen a few times. Here the CDR3 reads CASSMGQGYNSPLHF. As DNA, the CDR3 is TGTGCCAGTAGTATGGGACAGGGTTATAATTCACCCCTCCACTTT. The chain joins TRBV19 to TRBJ1-6; 9 bases align to TRBD1. Germline V gives CDR1 LNHDA, CDR2 SQIVND (reference sequence). The CDR3 runs to 15 residues. Trimming removed 3 bases from V and 4 bases from J; junction bases left unmatched: 1.

The sample holds a few counts of this clonotype. A much larger clone differs by one base, so this may be a read error. The chain is built from TRBV4-1 and TRBJ1-5; no reliable D call. Trimming pared 4 bases from V and 2 bases from J, leaving 12 bases between. The CDR3 has 15 amino acids. In germline, CDR1 is MGHRA, CDR2 YSYEKL. CDR3 nucleotides: TGCGCCAGCAGCCCAGCCGATCTAGGCAATCAGCCCCAGCATTTT. Translating it yields CASSPADLGNQPQHF.